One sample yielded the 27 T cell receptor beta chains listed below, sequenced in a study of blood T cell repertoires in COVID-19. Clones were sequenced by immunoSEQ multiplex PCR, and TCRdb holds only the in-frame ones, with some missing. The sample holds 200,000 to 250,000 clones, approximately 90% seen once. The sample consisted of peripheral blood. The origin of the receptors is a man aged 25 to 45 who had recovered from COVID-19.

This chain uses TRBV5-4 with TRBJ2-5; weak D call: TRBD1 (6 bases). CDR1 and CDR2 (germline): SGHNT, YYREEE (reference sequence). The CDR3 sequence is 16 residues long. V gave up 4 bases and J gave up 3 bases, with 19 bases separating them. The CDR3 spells CASSQTYRTAKETQYF. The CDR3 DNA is TGTGCCAGCAGCCAAACATATAGGACAGCTAAAGAGACCCAGTACTTC.

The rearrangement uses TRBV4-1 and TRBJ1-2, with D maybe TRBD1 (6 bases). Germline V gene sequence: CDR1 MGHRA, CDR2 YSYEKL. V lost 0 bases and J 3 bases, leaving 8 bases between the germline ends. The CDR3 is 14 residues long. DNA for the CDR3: TGCGCCAGCAGCCAAGACAGGGGATACTATGGCTACACCTTC. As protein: CASSQDRGYYGYTF.

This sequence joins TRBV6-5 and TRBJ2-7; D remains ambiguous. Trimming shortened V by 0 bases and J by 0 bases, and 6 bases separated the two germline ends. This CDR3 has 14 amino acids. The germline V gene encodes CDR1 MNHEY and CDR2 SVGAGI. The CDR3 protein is CASSYSHGSYEQYF. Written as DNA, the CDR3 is TGTGCCAGCAGTTACTCACATGGCTCCTACGAGCAGTACTTC.

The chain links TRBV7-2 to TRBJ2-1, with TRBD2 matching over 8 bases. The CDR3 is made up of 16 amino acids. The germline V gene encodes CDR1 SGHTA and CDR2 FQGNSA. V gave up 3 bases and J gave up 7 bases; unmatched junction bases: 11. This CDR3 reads CASSFGSGSGVNEQFF. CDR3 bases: TGTGCCAGCAGCTTCGGCTCCGGTAGCGGGGTTAATGAGCAGTTCTTC.

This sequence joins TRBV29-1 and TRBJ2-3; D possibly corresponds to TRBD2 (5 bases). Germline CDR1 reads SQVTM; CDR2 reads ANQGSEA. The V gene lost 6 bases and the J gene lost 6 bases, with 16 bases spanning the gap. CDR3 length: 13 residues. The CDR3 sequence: CSVTGIYADTQYF. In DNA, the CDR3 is TGCAGCGTGACGGGGATTTACGCGGATACGCAGTATTTT.

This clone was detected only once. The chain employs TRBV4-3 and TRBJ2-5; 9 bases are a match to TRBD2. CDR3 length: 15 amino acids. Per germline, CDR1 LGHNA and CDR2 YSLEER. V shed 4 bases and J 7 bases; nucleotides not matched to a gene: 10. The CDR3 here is CASSRRLAAHGTQYF. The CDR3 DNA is TGCGCCAGCAGCCGCCGACTAGCGGCTCACGGGACCCAGTACTTC.

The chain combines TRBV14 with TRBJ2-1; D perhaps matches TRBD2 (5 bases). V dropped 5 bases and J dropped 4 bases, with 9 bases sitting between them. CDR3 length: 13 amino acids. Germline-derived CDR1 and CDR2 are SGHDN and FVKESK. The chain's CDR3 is CASSLRTYNEQFF. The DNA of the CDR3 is TGTGCCAGCAGCTTGAGGACTTACAATGAGCAGTTCTTC.

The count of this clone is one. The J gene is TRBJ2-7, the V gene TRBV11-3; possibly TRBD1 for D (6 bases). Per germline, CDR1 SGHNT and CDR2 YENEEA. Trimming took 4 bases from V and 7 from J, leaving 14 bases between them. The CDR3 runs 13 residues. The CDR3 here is CASSSNRVGEQYF. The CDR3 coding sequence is TGTGCCAGCAGCTCCAACAGGGTGGGGGAGCAGTACTTC.

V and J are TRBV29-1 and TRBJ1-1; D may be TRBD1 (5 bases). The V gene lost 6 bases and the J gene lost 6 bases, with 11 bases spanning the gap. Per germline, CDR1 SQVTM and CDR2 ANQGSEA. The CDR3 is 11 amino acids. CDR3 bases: TGCAGCGTCCGGGACTTCGCTGAAGCTTTCTTT. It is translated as CSVRDFAEAFF.

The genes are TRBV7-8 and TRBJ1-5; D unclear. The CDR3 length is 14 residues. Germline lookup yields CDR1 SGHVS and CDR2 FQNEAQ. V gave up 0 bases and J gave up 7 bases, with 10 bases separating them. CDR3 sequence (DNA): TGTGCCAGCAGCTTAGCGCAGAGGTTCCAGCCCCAGCATTTT. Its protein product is CASSLAQRFQPQHF.

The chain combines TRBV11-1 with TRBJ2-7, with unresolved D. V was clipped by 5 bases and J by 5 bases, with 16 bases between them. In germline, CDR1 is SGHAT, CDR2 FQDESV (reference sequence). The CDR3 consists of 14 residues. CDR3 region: CASSPDSEVDEQYF. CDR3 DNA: TGTGCCAGCAGCCCCGACTCCGAAGTGGACGAGCAGTACTTC.

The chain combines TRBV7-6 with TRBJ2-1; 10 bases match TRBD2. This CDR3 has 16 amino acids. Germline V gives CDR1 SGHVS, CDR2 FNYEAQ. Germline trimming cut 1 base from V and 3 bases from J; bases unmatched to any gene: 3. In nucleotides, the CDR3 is TGTGCCAGCAGCTTAGAGCTAGCGGGGGTCTACAATGAGCAGTTCTTC. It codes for CASSLELAGVYNEQFF.

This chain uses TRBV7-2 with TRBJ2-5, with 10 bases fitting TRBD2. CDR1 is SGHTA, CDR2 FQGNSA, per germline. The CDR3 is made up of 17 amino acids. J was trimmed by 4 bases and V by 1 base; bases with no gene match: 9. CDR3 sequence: CASSLGVSGGAGETQYF. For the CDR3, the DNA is TGTGCCAGCAGCTTAGGTGTAAGCGGGGGGGCAGGAGAGACCCAGTACTTC.

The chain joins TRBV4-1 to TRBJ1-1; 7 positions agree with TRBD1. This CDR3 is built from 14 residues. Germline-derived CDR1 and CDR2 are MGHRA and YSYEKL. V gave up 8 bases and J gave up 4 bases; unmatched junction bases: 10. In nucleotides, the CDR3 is TGCGCCAGCGCGCGACAGGGTGGGATCACTGAAGCTTTCTTT. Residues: CASARQGGITEAFF.

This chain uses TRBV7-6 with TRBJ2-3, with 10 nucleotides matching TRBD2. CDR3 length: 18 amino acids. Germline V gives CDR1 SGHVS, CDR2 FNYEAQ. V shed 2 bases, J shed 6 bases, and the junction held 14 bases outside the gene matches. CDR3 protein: CASSLNQAGGIARDTQYF. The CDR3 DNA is TGTGCCAGCAGCTTAAATCAAGCGGGGGGGATCGCGCGCGATACGCAGTATTTT.

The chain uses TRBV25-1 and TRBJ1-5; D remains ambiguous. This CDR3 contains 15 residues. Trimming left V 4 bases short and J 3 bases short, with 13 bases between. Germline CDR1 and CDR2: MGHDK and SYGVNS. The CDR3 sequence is CASSGRGSVNQPQHF. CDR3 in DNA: TGTGCCAGCAGTGGCAGAGGGTCTGTCAATCAGCCCCAGCATTTT.

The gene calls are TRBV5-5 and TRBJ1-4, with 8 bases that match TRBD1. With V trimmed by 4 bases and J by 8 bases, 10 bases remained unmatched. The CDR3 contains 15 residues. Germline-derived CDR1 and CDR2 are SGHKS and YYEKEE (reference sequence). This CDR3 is CASSPFGQGQEKLFF. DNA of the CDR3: TGTGCCAGCAGCCCGTTTGGACAGGGTCAGGAAAAACTGTTTTTT.

The CDR3 sequence is CASSRRVAGAGDTQYF. The CDR3 nucleotides are TGTGCCAGCAGCCGGAGGGTAGCGGGGGCTGGGGATACGCAGTATTTT. The chain employs TRBV7-8 and TRBJ2-3; 9 nucleotides line up with TRBD2. CDR1 and CDR2 (germline): SGHVS, FQNEAQ. The length of the CDR3 is 16 residues. V was pared by 5 bases and J by 6 bases, with 12 bases of the junction left unmatched.

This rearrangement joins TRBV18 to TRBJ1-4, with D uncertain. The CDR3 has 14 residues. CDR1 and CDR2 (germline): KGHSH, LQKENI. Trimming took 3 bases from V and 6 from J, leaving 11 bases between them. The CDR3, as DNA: TGTGCCAGCTCACCCTCCCTACCCGATGAAAAACTGTTTTTT. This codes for CASSPSLPDEKLFF.

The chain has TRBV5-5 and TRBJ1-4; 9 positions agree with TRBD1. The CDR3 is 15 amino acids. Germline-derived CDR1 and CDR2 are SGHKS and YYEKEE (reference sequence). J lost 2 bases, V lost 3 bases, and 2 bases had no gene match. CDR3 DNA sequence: TGTGCCAGCAGCTACACAGGGGGCACTAATGAAAAACTGTTTTTT. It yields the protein CASSYTGGTNEKLFF.

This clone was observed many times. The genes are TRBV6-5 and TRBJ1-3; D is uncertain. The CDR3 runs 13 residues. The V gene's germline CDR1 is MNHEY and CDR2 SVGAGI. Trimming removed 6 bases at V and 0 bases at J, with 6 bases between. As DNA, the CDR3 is TGTGCCAGCAGCAGGTTCTCTGGAAACACCATATATTTT. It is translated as CASSRFSGNTIYF.

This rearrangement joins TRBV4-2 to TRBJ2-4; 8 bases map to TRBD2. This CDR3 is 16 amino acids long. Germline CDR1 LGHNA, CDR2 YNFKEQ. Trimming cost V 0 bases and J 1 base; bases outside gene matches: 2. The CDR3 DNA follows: TGTGCCAGCAGCCAAGACGGGAGGGGGGCCAAAAACATTCAGTACTTC. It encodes CASSQDGRGAKNIQYF.

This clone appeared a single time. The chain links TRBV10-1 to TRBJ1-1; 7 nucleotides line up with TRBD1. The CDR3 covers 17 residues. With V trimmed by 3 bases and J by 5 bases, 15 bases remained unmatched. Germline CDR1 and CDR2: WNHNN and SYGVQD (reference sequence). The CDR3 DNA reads TGCGCCAGCAGTGACGACAGGGCCACTCCGATGGGGACTGAAGCTTTCTTT. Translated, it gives CASSDDRATPMGTEAFF.

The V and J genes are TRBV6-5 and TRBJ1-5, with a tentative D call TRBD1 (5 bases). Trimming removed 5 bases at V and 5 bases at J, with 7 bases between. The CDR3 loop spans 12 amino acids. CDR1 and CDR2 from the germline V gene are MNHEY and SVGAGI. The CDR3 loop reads CASSSRDQPQHF. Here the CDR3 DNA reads TGTGCCAGCAGTAGCAGGGATCAGCCCCAGCATTTT.

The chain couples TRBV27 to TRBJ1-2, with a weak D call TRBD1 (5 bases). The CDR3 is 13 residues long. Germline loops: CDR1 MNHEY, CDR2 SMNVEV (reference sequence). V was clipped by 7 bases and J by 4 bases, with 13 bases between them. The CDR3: CASMGGTLYGYTF. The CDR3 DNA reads TGTGCCAGCATGGGGGGAACCCTCTATGGCTACACCTTC.

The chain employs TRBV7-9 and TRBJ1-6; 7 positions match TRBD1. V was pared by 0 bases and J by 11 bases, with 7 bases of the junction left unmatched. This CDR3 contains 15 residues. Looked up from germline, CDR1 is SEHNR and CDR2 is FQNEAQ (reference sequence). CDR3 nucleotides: TGTGCCAGCAGCTTAGCATGGGGACAGATTCCACCCCTCCACTTT. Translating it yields CASSLAWGQIPPLHF.

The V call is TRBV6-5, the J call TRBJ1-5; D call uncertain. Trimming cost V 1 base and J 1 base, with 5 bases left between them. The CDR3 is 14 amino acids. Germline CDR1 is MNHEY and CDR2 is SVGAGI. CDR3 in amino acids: CASSYFGSNQPQHF. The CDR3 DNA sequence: TGTGCCAGCAGTTACTTCGGGAGCAATCAGCCCCAGCATTTT.